This T cell receptor beta chain was documented in a study of blood T cell repertoires in COVID-19. Study-level information: Acute and convalescent COVID-19 samples came from the United States, Italy and Spain.

Per the original data handling: Estimation of nucleated cell counts relied on the amplification of reference gene primers. TCRdb's copy holds only in-frame clones and misses some; the assay was immunoSEQ multiplex PCR. The DNA gave D and trimming, while V, J and clone size come from that table. The data show around 160,000 clones, under 90% seen once. The CDR3 is made up of 14 amino acids. The V gene's germline CDR1 is LNHNV and CDR2 YYDKDF (reference sequence). Deletions cut 0 bases from V and 0 bases from J, with 6 bases between. Sequenced input: peripheral blood. The receptor was derived from a woman older than 75 with acute or convalescent COVID-19. This chain joins TRBV15 and TRBJ2-7, with unresolved D. The CDR3 DNA reads TGTGCCACCAGCAGAGAACCCAGCTCCTACGAGCAGTACTTC. Amino acid sequence: CATSREPSSYEQYF. Looking up the rest from reference TRBV15 and TRBJ2-7 gives the full variable domain: DAMVIQNPRYQVTQFGKPVTLSCSQTLNHNVMYWYQQKSSQAPKLLFHYYDKDFNNEADTPDNFQSRRPNTSFCFLDIRSPGLGDTAMYLCATSREPSSYEQYFGPGTRLTVT.